Listed below are T cell receptor beta chains from one sample, sequenced in a study of PD-1 blockade in classical Hodgkin lymphoma. Profiling relied on immunoSEQ multiplex PCR, and the TCRdb table lists in-frame clones only, not all of them. The sample includes over 90,000 clones, roughly nine tenths seen only once; the top ten take about 10%. The specimen was peripheral blood mononuclear cells (PBMCs), collected before the second cycle of nivolumab. These receptors came from a human donor with classical Hodgkin lymphoma. CDR3s include the opening cysteine and the closing phenylalanine or tryptophan. The D gene is left open where the match is weak. Not every row has a clone size; where given, it reads once, few, many or a size class.

few,TRBJ2-6,NA,TRBV7-9,CASSPTPGRGANVLTF,TGTGCCAGCAGCCCGACTCCAGGTCGCGGGGCCAACGTCCTGACTTTC
NA,TRBJ2-2,NA,TRBV5-1,CASSLVGDYTGELFF,TGCGCCAGCAGCTTGGTGGGGGATTACACCGGGGAGCTGTTTTTT
NA,TRBJ1-5,NA,TRBV19,CASSPRPGQVSNQPQHF,TGTGCCAGTAGCCCGAGACCGGGACAAGTTAGCAATCAGCCCCAGCATTTT
NA,TRBJ2-3,TRBD1,TRBV27,CASSTGVGQYF,TGTGCCAGCTCCACAGGGGTTGGGCAGTATTTT
NA,TRBJ1-5,NA,TRBV7-8,CASSHLNQPQHF,TGTGCCAGCAGCCACCTAAATCAGCCCCAGCATTTT
NA,TRBJ2-7,NA,TRBV11-1,CASSLEWREQYF,TGTGCCAGCAGCTTAGAATGGCGCGAGCAGTACTTC
NA,TRBJ2-7,NA,TRBV6-6,CASSQALAARAYEQYF,TGTGCCAGCAGTCAGGCGCTAGCAGCACGGGCCTACGAGCAGTACTTC
NA,TRBJ2-3,NA,TRBV5-4,CASSLGQNTDTQYF,TGTGCCAGCAGCTTGGGTCAGAACACAGATACGCAGTATTTT
once,TRBJ2-1,TRBD2,TRBV7-3,CASSPRRGGRESYNEQFF,TGTGCCAGCAGCCCGCGGAGGGGCGGGAGGGAATCCTACAATGAGCAGTTCTTC
NA,TRBJ2-1,TRBD2,TRBV19,CASSLRTSGRGDYNEQFF,TGTGCCAGTAGTCTCCGGACTAGCGGAAGGGGGGACTACAATGAGCAGTTCTTC
few,TRBJ1-5,NA,TRBV10-3,CAISDSFVAGKGYSNQPQHF,TGTGCCATCAGTGATTCATTTGTGGCAGGGAAAGGGTATAGCAATCAGCCCCAGCATTTT
NA,TRBJ2-5,TRBD2,TRBV11-2,CASSWGLGLASGRTQYF,TGTGCCAGCAGCTGGGGTCTGGGTCTAGCTAGCGGGCGGACCCAGTACTTC
NA,TRBJ2-5,NA,TRBV7-9,CASSQTAETQYF,TGTGCCAGCAGCCAAACCGCAGAGACCCAGTACTTC
NA,TRBJ1-5,NA,TRBV5-1,CASSLVGVSNQPQHF,TGCGCCAGCAGCTTGGTAGGGGTAAGCAATCAGCCCCAGCATTTT
NA,TRBJ1-6,NA,TRBV9,CASSVAGQPNSPLHF,TGTGCCAGCAGCGTAGCCGGACAGCCGAATTCACCCCTCCACTTT
NA,TRBJ2-5,NA,TRBV2,CASSVGGSRQETQYF,TGTGCCAGCAGTGTGGGCGGGTCGCGACAAGAGACCCAGTACTTC
NA,TRBJ1-2,NA,TRBV6-6,CASSYSAGQYGYTF,TGTGCCAGCAGTTACTCCGCCGGACAGTATGGCTACACCTTC
NA,TRBJ2-7,NA,TRBV2,CASSEGRPYEQYF,TGTGCCAGCAGTGAAGGCAGACCCTACGAGCAGTACTTC
NA,TRBJ1-1,NA,TRBV6-1,CASSEVTFF,TGTGCCAGCAGTGAAGTTACTTTCTTT
NA,TRBJ2-3,TRBD2,TRBV7-2,CASSLNSGGTDTQYF,TGTGCCAGCAGCCTAAATAGCGGGGGCACAGATACGCAGTATTTT
NA,TRBJ2-7,NA,TRBV14,CASSHGPYEQYF,TGTGCCAGCAGCCACGGACCCTACGAGCAGTACTTC
NA,TRBJ2-7,NA,TRBV29-1,CSVELGGYEQYF,TGCAGCGTTGAATTGGGTGGGTACGAGCAGTACTTC
NA,TRBJ2-1,TRBD2,TRBV2,CASSELAGYNEQFF,TGTGCCAGCAGTGAGCTAGCGGGATACAATGAGCAGTTCTTC
once,TRBJ2-1,TRBD2,TRBV4-1,CASSQAGLAAAWQFF,TGCGCCAGCAGCCAAGCGGGACTAGCGGCCGCCTGGCAGTTCTTC
NA,TRBJ1-4,TRBD1,TRBV11-2,CASSFQGAGGNEKLFF,TGTGCCAGCAGCTTCCAGGGGGCCGGGGGTAATGAAAAACTGTTTTTT
once,TRBJ2-7,TRBD1,TRBV5-8,CASSRDRAYEQYF,TGTGCCAGCAGCCGGGACAGGGCCTACGAGCAGTACTTC
NA,TRBJ2-3,TRBD2,TRBV13,CASSRTSGMTDTQYF,TGTGCCAGCAGCCGGACTAGCGGGATGACAGATACGCAGTATTTT
NA,TRBJ2-7,NA,TRBV7-6,CASSLAGGSYEQYF,TGTGCCAGCAGCTTAGCGGGCGGCTCCTACGAGCAGTACTTC
NA,TRBJ2-7,TRBD1,TRBV11-2,CASSFPRQGTPYEQYF,TGTGCCAGCAGCTTCCCCCGACAGGGAACTCCCTACGAGCAGTACTTC
NA,TRBJ2-7,TRBD1,TRBV6-5,CASSYSGQGTEQYF,TGTGCCAGCAGTTACTCGGGACAGGGGACCGAGCAGTACTTC
medium-sized,TRBJ1-5,NA,TRBV19,CASSRDTYSNQPQHF,TGTGCCAGTAGCCGGGACACCTATAGCAATCAGCCCCAGCATTTT
NA,TRBJ1-5,NA,TRBV11-2,CASSLTSDRWYQPQHF,TGTGCCAGCAGCTTAACTTCGGACAGATGGTACCAGCCCCAGCATTTT
NA,TRBJ2-7,NA,TRBV6-5,CASSYSGRSYEQYF,TGTGCCAGCAGTTACTCCGGCAGAAGCTACGAGCAGTACTTC
once,TRBJ2-1,NA,TRBV7-9,CAIRGRRDYNEQFF,TGTGCCATCAGAGGTAGGCGAGACTACAATGAGCAGTTCTTC
NA,TRBJ1-3,NA,TRBV28,CASSSYLRANTIYF,TGTGCCAGCAGTTCCTATCTCAGGGCCAACACCATATATTTT
NA,TRBJ2-7,NA,TRBV4-1,CASSRQPPYEQYF,TGCGCCAGCAGCCGACAGCCTCCCTACGAGCAGTACTTC
NA,TRBJ2-2,TRBD1,TRBV27,CASSPGQGAGELFF,TGTGCCAGCAGTCCGGGACAGGGGGCCGGGGAGCTGTTTTTT
NA,TRBJ2-7,NA,TRBV27,CASSLSKTALEQYF,TGTGCCAGCAGTTTATCGAAAACTGCCCTCGAGCAGTACTTC
NA,TRBJ1-2,NA,TRBV6-6,CASSPVSGTGVDGYTF,TGTGCCAGCAGCCCCGTTTCCGGGACGGGCGTGGATGGCTACACCTTC
NA,TRBJ2-7,NA,TRBV27,CASSLSDSVQGHEQYF,TGTGCCAGCAGTTTGTCGGACTCGGTACAAGGCCACGAGCAGTACTTC
NA,TRBJ2-7,NA,TRBV6-5,CASSVATGSSYEQYF,TGTGCCAGCAGTGTTGCGACAGGAAGCTCCTACGAGCAGTACTTC
NA,TRBJ2-7,NA,TRBV28,CASSFRPSESEQYF,TGTGCCAGCAGTTTTCGGCCAAGTGAGTCTGAGCAGTACTTC
few,TRBJ2-2,TRBD2,TRBV5-4,CASSDGTSGGKAGELFF,TGTGCCAGCAGCGACGGGACTAGCGGGGGGAAGGCCGGGGAGCTGTTTTTT
NA,TRBJ1-4,NA,TRBV19,CASSRGRGEKLFF,TGTGCCAGTAGTAGGGGGAGAGGCGAAAAACTGTTTTTT
NA,TRBJ2-3,NA,TRBV6-1,CASSEAGVGSSTQYF,TGTGCCAGCAGTGAAGCCGGTGTAGGTTCAAGTACGCAGTATTTT
once,TRBJ1-4,NA,TRBV4-1,CASSQWRGEKLFF,TGCGCCAGCAGCCAATGGCGGGGTGAAAAACTGTTTTTT
NA,TRBJ1-5,NA,TRBV2,CASSEGPVGGTFGQPQHF,TGTGCCAGCAGTGAAGGCCCCGTGGGGGGAACGTTCGGTCAGCCCCAGCATTTT
NA,TRBJ1-2,NA,TRBV28,CASSFTGYYGYTF,TGTGCCAGCAGTTTCACAGGGTACTATGGCTACACCTTC
NA,TRBJ2-1,NA,TRBV12-2,CASRLVASGNIYEQFF,NA
once,TRBJ2-2,TRBD1,TRBV30,CAWRTTGATNTGELFF,TGTGCCTGGAGGACGACAGGGGCCACGAACACCGGGGAGCTGTTTTTT
NA,TRBJ2-1,NA,TRBV10-3,CAISEFPEEQFF,TGTGCCATCAGTGAATTCCCGGAAGAGCAGTTCTTC
NA,TRBJ1-3,NA,TRBV10-2,CASKSRGAGNTIYF,TGCGCCAGCAAGTCCCGAGGAGCGGGAAACACCATATATTTT
NA,TRBJ1-2,TRBD1,TRBV28,CASNTGQGAAGYTF,TGTGCCAGCAACACTGGACAGGGGGCGGCTGGCTACACCTTC
NA,TRBJ2-3,TRBD1,TRBV5-6,CASSLATGAFSTDTQYF,TGTGCCAGCAGCTTGGCCACAGGGGCCTTTAGCACAGATACGCAGTATTTT
NA,TRBJ1-1,NA,TRBV19,CASSQQGANTEAFF,TGTGCCAGTAGTCAGCAGGGTGCAAACACTGAAGCTTTCTTT
NA,TRBJ2-7,NA,TRBV4-1,CASSQDVIGYSYEQYF,TGCGCCAGCAGCCAAGATGTGATCGGGTATTCCTACGAGCAGTACTTC
NA,TRBJ2-2,TRBD2,TRBV28,CASSAGLAGVFAGELFF,TGTGCCAGCAGTGCGGGACTAGCGGGAGTTTTCGCCGGGGAGCTGTTTTTT